Each of the 26 T cell receptor beta chains below was sequenced from the same sample in a study of cytomegalovirus exposure and HLA in healthy donors. It was with 60 Vbeta and 13 Jbeta primers that the PCR ran. Repertoires were generated with immunoSEQ multiplex PCR, while TCRdb's copy carries only in-frame clones and drops some. The sample contains some 130,000 clones, over 70% of which appear only once. Specimen: PBMCs. The origin of the receptors is a man aged 40-55 years in good health and CMV-seronegative.

V gene TRBV5-4 combines with J gene TRBJ2-7; D is unclear. Germline V gives CDR1 SGHNT, CDR2 YYREEE (reference sequence). With 9 bases removed from V and 4 bases from J, the gap between germline ends came to 17 bases. CDR3 size: 13 residues. CDR3 DNA sequence: TGTGCCACCCAGTCCGCGGTTTCTTACGAGCAGTACTTC. Translating gives CATQSAVSYEQYF.

CDR3 residues: CALLQGSAGNTIYF. The DNA for the CDR3 is TGTGCCCTCCTACAGGGGTCAGCAGGAAACACCATATATTTT. The gene calls are TRBV30 and TRBJ1-3, with 7 positions matching TRBD1. Germline V gene data show CDR1 as GTSNPN and CDR2 as SVGIG (reference sequence). With V trimmed by 8 bases and J by 4 bases, 11 bases remained unmatched. This CDR3 is 14 amino acids long. The full variable domain, completed using reference TRBV30 and TRBJ1-3, is SQTIHQWPATLVQPVGSPLSLECTVEGTSNPNLYWYRQAAGRGLQLLFYSVGIGQISSEVPQNLSASRPQDRQFILSSKKLLLSDSGFYLCALLQGSAGNTIYFGEGSWLTVV.

The V call is TRBV21-1, the J call TRBJ2-7; the table's D call of TRBD2 was not tested on the DNA. TRBV21-1 is assigned pseudogene status. The CDR3 length is 15 residues. The CDR3 DNA sequence: TGTGCCAGCAGCAAATATGGGCGGGACCCCTACGAGCAGTACTTC. Its translation is CASSKYGRDPYEQYF.

This clone showed up just a few times. J is TRBJ2-7 and V is TRBV7-9; TRBD1 agrees at 10 bases. V shed 2 bases and J 2 bases; nucleotides not matched to a gene: 3. CDR1 and CDR2 (germline): SEHNR, FQNEAQ (reference sequence). The CDR3 loop spans 15 amino acids. In DNA, the CDR3 is TGTGCCAGCAGCTTATCCGGGACAGGGGCCTACGAGCAGTACTTC. Its protein is CASSLSGTGAYEQYF. The full variable domain, its missing parts supplied by reference TRBV7-9 and TRBJ2-7, is DTGVSQNPRHKITKRGQNVTFRCDPISEHNRLYWYRQTLGQGPEFLTYFQNEAQLEKSRLLSDRFSAERPKGSFSTLEIQRTEQGDSAMYLCASSLSGTGAYEQYFGPGTRLTVT.

CDR3 DNA: TGCGCCAGCAGCTTCGGTGGCAGGGGGCAGGGGGAGCAGTACTTC. Residues: CASSFGGRGQGEQYF. The J gene is TRBJ2-7, the V gene TRBV5-1, with 8 bases that match TRBD1. The CDR3 consists of 15 residues. CDR1 and CDR2 (germline): SGHRS, YFSETQ. V lost 2 bases and J lost 7; bases outside the gene matches: 11. Full variable domain (missing parts from reference TRBV5-1 and TRBJ2-7): KAGVTQTPRYLIKTRGQQVTLSCSPISGHRSVSWYQQTPGQGLQFLFEYFSETQRNKGNFPGRFSGRQFSNSRSEMNVSTLELGDSALYLCASSFGGRGQGEQYFGPGTRLTVT.

This chain uses TRBV30 with TRBJ2-7, with 9 bases identical to TRBD1. The CDR3 length is 15 residues. CDR1 and CDR2 from the germline V gene are GTSNPN and SVGIG (reference sequence). The ends lost 3 bases at V and 4 bases at J; junction bases unmatched: 10. In DNA form, the CDR3 reads TGTGCCTGGAGGGGGACAGGGCGAGGTGTTTACGAGCAGTACTTC. This sequence encodes CAWRGTGRGVYEQYF.

CDR3 in DNA: TGTGCAAGTCGCTTAGACAGGGGGAACACTGAAGCTTTCTTT. It yields the protein CASRLDRGNTEAFF. The chain carries TRBV12-2 and TRBJ1-1; the table gives TRBD1 as D, unverified against the DNA. TRBV12-2 is described as a pseudogene. The CDR3 contains 14 residues.

This clone was found a few times. The CDR3 DNA is TGTGCCAGCAGTCCGGACATAAACCTCAATGAGCAGTTCTTC. Protein product: CASSPDINLNEQFF. This chain links TRBV6-5 with TRBJ2-1, with a weak D call TRBD1 (5 bases). The length of the CDR3 is 14 residues. Germline CDR1 reads MNHEY; CDR2 reads SVGAGI. The V end was cut by 5 bases, the J end by 6 bases, with 14 bases between.

V usage is TRBV19 and J usage is TRBJ1-1; weak D call: TRBD1 (6 bases). Trimming removed 6 bases at V and 5 bases at J, with 13 bases between. CDR3 size: 13 residues. Looked up from germline, CDR1 is LNHDA and CDR2 is SQIVND (reference sequence). CDR3 coding DNA: TGTGCCAGTAGCCACGGGGGGCGGACTGAAGCTTTCTTT. This encodes CASSHGGRTEAFF. Supplemented by reference TRBV19 and TRBJ1-1, the full variable domain reads DGGITQSPKYLFRKEGQNVTLSCEQNLNHDAMYWYRQDPGQGLRLIYYSQIVNDFQKGDIAEGYSVSREKKESFPLTVTSAQKNPTAFYLCASSHGGRTEAFFGQGTRLTVV.

The chain recombines TRBV19 with TRBJ2-1; 9 bases are shared with TRBD1. Looked up from germline, CDR1 is LNHDA and CDR2 is SQIVND (reference sequence). This CDR3 has 15 amino acids. The J segment lost 5 bases and the V segment lost 4 bases, leaving 6 bases of the junction unmatched. The DNA of the CDR3 is TGTGCCAGTAGTAACTACAGGGGGCCCGACAATGAGCAGTTCTTC. It encodes CASSNYRGPDNEQFF.

The chain combines TRBV5-8 with TRBJ2-7; 11 bases are a match to TRBD2. The V segment lost 8 bases and the J segment 1 base; nucleotides outside the gene matches: 17. This CDR3 spans 18 amino acids. The V gene's germline CDR1 is SGHTS and CDR2 YDEGEE. CDR3 sequence reads: CASFAWLAGGRGSYEQYF. CDR3 sequence (DNA): TGTGCCAGTTTCGCGTGGCTAGCGGGAGGCCGGGGGTCCTACGAGCAGTACTTC.

J is TRBJ2-7 and V is TRBV6-6; 10 bases are a match to TRBD1. Germline V gives CDR1 MNHNY, CDR2 SVGAGI (reference sequence). With 6 bases clipped from V and 5 bases from J, the junction kept 7 bases outside the gene matches. This CDR3 has 14 residues. CDR3 sequence reads: CASRDQDRGNEQYF. The CDR3 bases are TGTGCCAGCAGGGATCAGGACAGGGGGAACGAGCAGTACTTC.

The chain links TRBV27 to TRBJ1-2, with a possible D match to TRBD1 (6 bases). Germline CDR1 is MNHEY and CDR2 is SMNVEV (reference sequence). V was cut by 5 bases and J by 2 bases, with 15 bases left in between. The CDR3 covers 15 residues. Written as DNA, the CDR3 is TGTGCCAGCAGTCGGACTGGGGGCACGAACTATGGCTACACCTTC. This codes for CASSRTGGTNYGYTF.

This clone was observed a few times. This chain joins TRBV9 and TRBJ1-2, with a tentative D call TRBD1 (5 bases). Between the trimmed V and J ends, which lost 4 bases and 5 bases, there was a span of 12 bases. The length of the CDR3 is 13 residues. Germline V gives CDR1 SGDLS, CDR2 YYNGEE. The CDR3 coding sequence is TGTGCCAGCAGCACGGGAGGGGAATATGGCTACACCTTC. Its protein product is CASSTGGEYGYTF.

The rearrangement joins TRBV5-4 to TRBJ2-7, with D maybe TRBD2 (5 bases). The germline CDR1 and CDR2 sequences are SGHNT and YYREEE (reference sequence). Trimming took 3 bases from V and 6 from J, leaving 19 bases between them. The CDR3 is 15 amino acids. CDR3 DNA: TGTGCCAGCAGCTCCGGCGGGCAACCGCCAGGCGAGCAGTACTTC. Its protein product is CASSSGGQPPGEQYF.

The V call is TRBV2, the J call TRBJ2-7; 8 bases fit TRBD1. After removal of 2 bases from V and 2 bases from J, the junction contained 11 bases not matched to a gene. The CDR3 runs 17 residues. Looked up from germline, CDR1 is SNHLY and CDR2 is FYNNEI. DNA of the CDR3: TGTGCCAGCAGTGAACTGGAGGGACAGGCGAGAACCTACGAGCAGTACTTC. This encodes CASSELEGQARTYEQYF.

This chain connects TRBV7-8 to TRBJ1-1; 7 bases line up with TRBD1. This CDR3 has 15 amino acids. CDR1 SGHVS and CDR2 FQNEAQ come from the germline V gene. The ends lost 7 bases at V and 0 bases at J; junction bases unmatched: 8. The CDR3 protein is CASNPGTALNTEAFF. CDR3 DNA: TGTGCCAGCAACCCCGGGACAGCACTGAACACTGAAGCTTTCTTT. The entire variable domain, with the rest obtained from reference TRBV7-8 and TRBJ1-1, is as follows: GAGVSQSPRYKVAKRGQDVALRCDPISGHVSLFWYQQALGQGPEFLTYFQNEAQLDKSGLPSDRFFAERPEGSVSTLKIQRTQQEDSAVYLCASNPGTALNTEAFFGQGTRLTVV.

The chain has TRBV30 and TRBJ2-5; a weak D match, TRBD2 (6 bases). The tail of the sequence fits TRBJ2-7 better, so the J call may be wrong. The CDR3 totals 18 residues. CDR1 is GTSNPN, CDR2 SVGIG, per germline (reference sequence). This chain's CDR3 is CAWSRDWVGGDLSYEQYF. CDR3 bases: TGTGCCTGGAGTAGGGATTGGGTTGGCGGGGACCTATCCTACGAGCAGTACTTC.

The chain employs TRBV2 and TRBJ1-3, with D perhaps TRBD1 (5 bases). Germline assignment: CDR1 SNHLY and CDR2 FYNNEI. V was trimmed by 3 bases and J by 8 bases, leaving 11 bases between them. This CDR3 region has 13 residues. The CDR3 here is CASSEGPGYTIYF. The CDR3 nucleotides are TGTGCCAGCAGTGAGGGGCCAGGGTACACCATATATTTT. The whole variable domain, remainder taken from reference TRBV2 and TRBJ1-3, is EPEVTQTPSHQVTQMGQEVILRCVPISNHLYFYWYRQILGQKVEFLVSFYNNEISEKSEIFDDQFSVERPDGSNFTLKIRSTKLEDSAMYFCASSEGPGYTIYFGEGSWLTVV.

The chain links TRBV6-6 to TRBJ1-4, with unresolved D. Germline loops: CDR1 MNHNY, CDR2 SVGAGI (reference sequence). V was pared by 3 bases and J by 8 bases, with 7 bases between. There are 12 residues in the CDR3. The CDR3: CASSYEREKLFF. The CDR3 DNA follows: TGTGCCAGCAGTTATGAACGGGAAAAACTGTTTTTT.

The V and J genes are TRBV5-1 and TRBJ2-1; D uncertain. This CDR3 has 16 amino acids. Germline CDR1 reads SGHRS; CDR2 reads YFSETQ. Trimming took off 0 bases at V and 3 bases at J, with 13 bases between the two ends. The CDR3 reads CASSLALSVLYNEQFF. CDR3 in DNA: TGCGCCAGCAGCTTGGCCTTATCTGTCCTCTACAATGAGCAGTTCTTC.

The chain employs TRBV5-1 and TRBJ2-7, with D possibly TRBD2 on 5 matching bases. From germline, CDR1 is SGHRS and CDR2 YFSETQ. CDR3 length: 16 residues. Trimming took 0 bases from V and 0 from J, leaving 13 bases between them. As DNA, the CDR3 is TGCGCCAGCAGCTTGGGGACCGGTGAGGGCTCCTACGAGCAGTACTTC. Translating gives CASSLGTGEGSYEQYF.

This chain connects TRBV30 to TRBJ2-3, with D maybe TRBD2 (6 bases). The CDR3 contains 17 residues. The V end lost 5 bases, the J end lost 6 bases, and 27 bases lay between the germline ends. Germline CDR1 GTSNPN, CDR2 SVGIG (reference sequence). The CDR3 loop is CAWGISGTHGLADTQYF. The CDR3 DNA reads TGTGCCTGGGGAATATCCGGGACTCACGGCCTAGCCGATACGCAGTATTTT.

This clone appeared many times. The V call is TRBV27, the J call TRBJ2-6; TRBD1 might be the D (6 bases). CDR1 MNHEY and CDR2 SMNVEV come from the germline V gene (reference sequence). CDR3 length equals 15 residues. The germline V and J ends were trimmed by 6 bases and 0 bases, with 9 bases remaining between them. CDR3 bases: TGTGCCAGCAGGAAAGGGGGCTCTGGGGCCAACGTCCTGACTTTC. This encodes CASRKGGSGANVLTF. Full variable domain (missing parts from reference TRBV27 and TRBJ2-6): EAQVTQNPRYLITVTGKKLTVTCSQNMNHEYMSWYRQDPGLGLRQIYYSMNVEVTDKGDVPEGYKVSRKEKRNFPLILESPSPNQTSLYFCASRKGGSGANVLTFGAGSRLTVL.

V and J are TRBV4-1 and TRBJ2-1; D call uncertain. CDR1 is MGHRA, CDR2 YSYEKL, per germline. This CDR3 is 16 amino acids long. Trimming pared 1 base from V and 1 base from J, leaving 11 bases between. DNA for the CDR3: TGCGCCAGCAGCCAAGTCCTAGGAAGTTCCTACAATGAGCAGTTCTTC. Its protein is CASSQVLGSSYNEQFF.

This chain uses TRBV25-1 with TRBJ2-1; a weak D match, TRBD2 (5 bases). V gave up 0 bases and J gave up 8 bases, with 11 bases separating them. The germline gives CDR1 MGHDK, CDR2 SYGVNS. The CDR3 runs 14 residues. The CDR3 protein is CASSEYHGDDEQFF. CDR3 coding DNA: TGTGCCAGCAGTGAATATCACGGGGATGATGAGCAGTTCTTC.